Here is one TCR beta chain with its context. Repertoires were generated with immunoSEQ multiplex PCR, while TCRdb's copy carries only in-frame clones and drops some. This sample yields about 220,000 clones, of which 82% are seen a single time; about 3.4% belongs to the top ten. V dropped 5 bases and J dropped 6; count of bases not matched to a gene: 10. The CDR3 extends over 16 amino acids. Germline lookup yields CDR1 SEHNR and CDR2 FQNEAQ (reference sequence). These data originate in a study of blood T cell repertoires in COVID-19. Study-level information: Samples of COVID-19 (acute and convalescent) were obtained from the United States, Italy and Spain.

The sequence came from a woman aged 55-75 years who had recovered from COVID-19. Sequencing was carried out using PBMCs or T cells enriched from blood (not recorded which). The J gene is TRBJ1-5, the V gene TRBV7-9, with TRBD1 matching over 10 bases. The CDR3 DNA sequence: TGTGCCAGCAGCACTGGGGGACAGGGGTTAAGTCAGCCCCAGCATTTT. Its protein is CASSTGGQGLSQPQHF.